This T cell receptor (beta chain) was retrieved from a study of blood T cell repertoires in COVID-19. The repertoire was sequenced with immunoSEQ multiplex PCR; TCRdb's copy has only in-frame clones and lacks some. This sample has fewer than 350,000 clones, with approximately 90% found just once. Trimming stripped 2 bases from V and 0 bases from J, with 14 bases between. This CDR3 comprises 18 residues. Germline CDR1 SNHLY, CDR2 FYNNEI. This receptor was identified in a woman in her 40s with acute COVID-19. V is TRBV2 and J is TRBJ2-6, with unresolved D. Material for sequencing was PBMCs or T cells enriched from blood (not recorded which). As DNA, the CDR3 is TGTGCCAGCAGTGAATATACCAGGTTTAACTCTGGGGCCAACGTCCTGACTTTC. It encodes CASSEYTRFNSGANVLTF.